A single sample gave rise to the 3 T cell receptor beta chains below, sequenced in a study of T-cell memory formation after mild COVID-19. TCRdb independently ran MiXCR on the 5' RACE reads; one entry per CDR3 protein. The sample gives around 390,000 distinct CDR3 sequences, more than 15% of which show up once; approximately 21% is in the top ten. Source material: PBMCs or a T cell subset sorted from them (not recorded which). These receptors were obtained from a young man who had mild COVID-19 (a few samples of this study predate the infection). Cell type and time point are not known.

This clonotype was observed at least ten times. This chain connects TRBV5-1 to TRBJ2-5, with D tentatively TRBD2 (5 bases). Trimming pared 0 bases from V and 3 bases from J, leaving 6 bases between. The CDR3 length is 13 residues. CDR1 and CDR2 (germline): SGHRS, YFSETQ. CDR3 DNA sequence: TGCGCCAGCAGCTTGGGGAGGAAAGAGACCCAGTACTTC. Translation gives CASSLGRKETQYF.

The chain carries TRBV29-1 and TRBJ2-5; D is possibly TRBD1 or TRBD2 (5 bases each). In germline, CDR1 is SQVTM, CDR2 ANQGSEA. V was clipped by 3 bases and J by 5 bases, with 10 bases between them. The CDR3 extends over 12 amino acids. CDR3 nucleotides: TGCAGCGTTGAGGTGGGGACGGAGACCCAGTACTTC. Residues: CSVEVGTETQYF. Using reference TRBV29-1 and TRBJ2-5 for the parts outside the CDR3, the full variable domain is SAVISQKPSRDICQRGTSLTIQCQVDSQVTMMFWYRQQPGQSLTLIATANQGSEATYESGFVIDKFPISRPNLTFSTLTVSNMSPEDSSIYLCSVEVGTETQYFGPGTRLLVL.

CDR3: CASSLAVPADTEAFF. In nucleotides, the CDR3 is TGTGCCAGCAGCTTAGCAGTCCCGGCGGACACTGAAGCTTTCTTT. The chain uses TRBV7-2 and TRBJ1-1; no firm D call. This CDR3 has 15 amino acids. The germline V gene encodes CDR1 SGHTA and CDR2 FQGNSA. V was cut by 0 bases and J by 3 bases, with 11 bases left in between.